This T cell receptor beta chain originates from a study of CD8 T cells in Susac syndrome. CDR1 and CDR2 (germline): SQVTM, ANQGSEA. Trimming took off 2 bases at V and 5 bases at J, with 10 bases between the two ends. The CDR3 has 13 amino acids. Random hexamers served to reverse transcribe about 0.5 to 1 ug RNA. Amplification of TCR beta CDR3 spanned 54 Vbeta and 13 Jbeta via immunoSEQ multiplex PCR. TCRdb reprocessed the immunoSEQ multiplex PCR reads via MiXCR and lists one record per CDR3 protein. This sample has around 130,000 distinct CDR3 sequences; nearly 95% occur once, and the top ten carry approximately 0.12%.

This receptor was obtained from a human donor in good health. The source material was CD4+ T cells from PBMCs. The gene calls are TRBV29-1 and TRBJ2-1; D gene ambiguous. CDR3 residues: CSVEYGLDNEQFF. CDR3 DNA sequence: TGCAGCGTTGAATACGGGCTTGACAATGAGCAGTTCTTC.